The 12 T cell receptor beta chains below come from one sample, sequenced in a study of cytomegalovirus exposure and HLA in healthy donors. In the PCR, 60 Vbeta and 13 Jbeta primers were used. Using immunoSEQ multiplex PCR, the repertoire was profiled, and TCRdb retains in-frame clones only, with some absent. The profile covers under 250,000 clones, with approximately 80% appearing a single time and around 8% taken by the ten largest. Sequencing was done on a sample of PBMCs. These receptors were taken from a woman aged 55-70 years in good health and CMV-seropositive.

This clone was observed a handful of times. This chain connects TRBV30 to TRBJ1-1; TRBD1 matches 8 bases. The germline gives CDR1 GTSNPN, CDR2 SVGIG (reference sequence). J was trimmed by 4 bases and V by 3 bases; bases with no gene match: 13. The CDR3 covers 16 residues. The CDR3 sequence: CAWRPSPGGAGTEAFF. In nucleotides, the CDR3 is TGTGCCTGGAGACCTTCCCCAGGGGGCGCAGGCACTGAAGCTTTCTTT. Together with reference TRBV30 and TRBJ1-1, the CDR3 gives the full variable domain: SQTIHQWPATLVQPVGSPLSLECTVEGTSNPNLYWYRQAAGRGLQLLFYSVGIGQISSEVPQNLSASRPQDRQFILSSKKLLLSDSGFYLCAWRPSPGGAGTEAFFGQGTRLTVV.

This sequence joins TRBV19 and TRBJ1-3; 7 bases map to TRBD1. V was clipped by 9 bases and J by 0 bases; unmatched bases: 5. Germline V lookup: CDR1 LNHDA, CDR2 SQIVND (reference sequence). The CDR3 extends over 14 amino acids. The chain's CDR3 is CASSGTASGNTIYF. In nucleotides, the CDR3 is TGTGCCAGCTCCGGGACAGCCTCTGGAAACACCATATATTTT.

The CDR3 sequence is CAATSDSSYNEQFF. For the CDR3, the DNA is TGTGCCGCCACTAGCGATAGCTCCTACAATGAGCAGTTCTTC. The rearrangement joins TRBV10-3 to TRBJ2-1, with 7 bases that match TRBD2. Germline V CDR1 and CDR2: ENHRY, SYGVKD. This CDR3 is 14 amino acids long. Unmatched junction bases numbered 7, after V lost 11 bases and J lost 0 bases.

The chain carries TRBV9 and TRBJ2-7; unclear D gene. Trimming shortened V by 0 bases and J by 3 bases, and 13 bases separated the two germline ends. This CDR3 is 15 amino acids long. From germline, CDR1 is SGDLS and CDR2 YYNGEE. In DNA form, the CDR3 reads TGTGCCAGCAGCGTAGAGGCTAGTTTTATCTACGAGCAGTACTTC. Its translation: CASSVEASFIYEQYF.

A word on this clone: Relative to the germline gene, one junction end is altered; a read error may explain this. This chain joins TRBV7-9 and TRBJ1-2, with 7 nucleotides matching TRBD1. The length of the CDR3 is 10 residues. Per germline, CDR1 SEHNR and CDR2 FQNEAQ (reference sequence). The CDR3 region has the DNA TGTGCCACCACCAGGGGGATCGACGAGTTC. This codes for CATTRGIDEF.

CDR3 sequence reads: CASSLLGDQETQYF. The CDR3 DNA reads as TGTGCCAGCAGCTTGCTGGGCGATCAAGAGACCCAGTACTTC. The rearrangement uses TRBV13 and TRBJ2-5; D remains unclear. The germline CDR1 and CDR2 sequences are PRHDT and FYEKMQ (reference sequence). The V gene lost 3 bases and the J gene lost 2 bases, with 10 bases spanning the gap. The CDR3 length is 14 residues.

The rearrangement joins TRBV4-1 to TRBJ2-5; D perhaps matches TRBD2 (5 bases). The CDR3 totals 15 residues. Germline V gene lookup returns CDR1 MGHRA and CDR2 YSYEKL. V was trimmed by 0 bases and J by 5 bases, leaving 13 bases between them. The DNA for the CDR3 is TGCGCCAGCAGCCAAGAAGCGGCCCGGATGGAGACCCAGTACTTC. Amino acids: CASSQEAARMETQYF.

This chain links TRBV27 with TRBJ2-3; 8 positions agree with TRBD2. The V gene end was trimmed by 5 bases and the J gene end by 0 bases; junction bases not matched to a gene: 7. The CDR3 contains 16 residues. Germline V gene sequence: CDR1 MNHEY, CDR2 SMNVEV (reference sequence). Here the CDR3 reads CASSLTGGVSTDTQYF. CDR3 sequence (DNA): TGTGCCAGCAGTCTGACCGGGGGGGTTAGCACAGATACGCAGTATTTT.

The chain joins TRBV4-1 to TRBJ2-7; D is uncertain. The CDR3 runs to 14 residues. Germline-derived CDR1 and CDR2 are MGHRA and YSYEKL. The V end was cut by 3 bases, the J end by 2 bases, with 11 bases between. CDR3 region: CASSQGLGPYEQYF. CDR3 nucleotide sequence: TGCGCCAGCAGCCAGGGTTTGGGCCCCTACGAGCAGTACTTC.

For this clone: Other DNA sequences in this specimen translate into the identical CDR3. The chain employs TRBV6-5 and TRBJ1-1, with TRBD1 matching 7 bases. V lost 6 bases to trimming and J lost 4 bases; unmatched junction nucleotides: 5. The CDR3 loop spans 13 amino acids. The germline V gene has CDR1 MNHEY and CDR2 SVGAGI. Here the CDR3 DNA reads TGTGCCAGCAGGAGACAGGGAGGCACTGAAGCTTTCTTT. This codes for CASRRQGGTEAFF.

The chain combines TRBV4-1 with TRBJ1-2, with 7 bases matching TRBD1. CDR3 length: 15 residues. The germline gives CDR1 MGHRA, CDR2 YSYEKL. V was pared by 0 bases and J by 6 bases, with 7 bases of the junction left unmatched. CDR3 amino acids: CASSQEPQGQNGYTF. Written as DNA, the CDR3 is TGCGCCAGCAGCCAAGAGCCTCAGGGACAGAATGGCTACACCTTC.

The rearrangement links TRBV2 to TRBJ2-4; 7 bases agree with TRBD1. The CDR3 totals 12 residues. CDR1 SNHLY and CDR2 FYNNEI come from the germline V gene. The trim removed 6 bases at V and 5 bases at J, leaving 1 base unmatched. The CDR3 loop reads CASSGTENIQYF. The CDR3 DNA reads TGTGCCAGCAGCGGGACAGAAAACATTCAGTACTTC.